The 20 T cell receptor beta chains below all came from one sample that was sequenced in a study of regulatory T cells in long-lasting Graves disease. Arm-PCR with iRepertoire HTBI primers amplified the CDR3 regions for these TCR beta libraries. TCRdb reanalysed the multiplex PCR reads using MiXCR and keeps one entry per CDR3 protein. The sample gives fewer than 450,000 distinct CDR3 sequences, around 20% of which show up once; 20% is in the top ten. Time point of the sample: persistent/refractory GD, antithyroid drugs over 5 years with positive TRAb. PBMC-derived RNA was used for the TCR library. The material sequenced was peripheral blood mononuclear cells (PBMCs), taken when the disease was refractory, from a patient treated with antithyroid drugs. The receptors derive from a female donor with Graves disease.

There are a few counts of this clonotype. This sequence joins TRBV7-2 and TRBJ2-3; 8 bases are a match to TRBD2. V lost 4 bases, J lost 0 bases, and 6 bases stayed unmatched. This CDR3 spans 16 amino acids. Germline V gene sequence: CDR1 SGHTA, CDR2 FQGNSA. The CDR3 nucleotides read TGTGCCAGCAGCTCCACTAGCGGAATTAGCACAGATACGCAGTATTTT. Amino acids: CASSSTSGISTDTQYF.

This clonotype was counted many times. V usage is TRBV11-2 and J usage is TRBJ2-7, with D unresolved. V shed 8 bases and J shed 4 bases, with 9 bases lying between them. In germline, CDR1 is SGHAT, CDR2 FQNNGV. The CDR3 spans 11 residues. CDR3 residues: CASSNKYEQYF. CDR3 bases: TGTGCCAGCTCTAACAAATACGAGCAGTACTTC.

This clonotype was observed at least ten times. The V call is TRBV2, the J call TRBJ2-7; no clear D gene. The CDR3 runs to 11 residues. Looked up from germline, CDR1 is SNHLY and CDR2 is FYNNEI. The V end was cut by 3 bases, the J end by 3 bases, with 3 bases between. CDR3 nucleotide sequence: TGTGCCAGCAGTGACGGCTACGAGCAGTACTTC. Translation: CASSDGYEQYF.

The chain recombines TRBV5-1 with TRBJ1-5, with a tentative D call TRBD1 (5 bases). The CDR3 runs 17 residues. CDR1 is SGHRS, CDR2 YFSETQ, per germline. Trimming pared 2 bases from V and 1 base from J, leaving 16 bases between. DNA of the CDR3: TGCGCCAGCAGCTTCCAAACCGGGACTGGGAGCAATCAGCCCCAGCATTTT. It specifies CASSFQTGTGSNQPQHF.

The V and J genes are TRBV6-2 or TRBV6-3 and TRBJ1-2; D is unresolved. V lost 0 bases to trimming and J lost 5 bases, with 10 bases between them. CDR1 is MNHEY and CDR2 is SVGEGT in the germline V gene. The CDR3 length is 14 residues. For the CDR3, the DNA is TGTGCCAGCAGTTACTCTCAATCCCTTTATGGCTACACCTTC. It translates to CASSYSQSLYGYTF.

This clonotype was seen repeatedly, ten times or more. The rearrangement links TRBV12-3 or TRBV12-4 to TRBJ2-7; D perhaps matches TRBD1 (6 bases). The CDR3 runs 17 residues. Deletions cut 2 bases from V and 2 bases from J, with 19 bases between. CDR3 sequence reads: CASSLHLVDSETYEQYF. The DNA for the CDR3 is TGTGCCAGCAGTTTACATTTAGTGGACAGCGAGACCTACGAGCAGTACTTC.

The chain carries TRBV20-1 and TRBJ2-7; no clear D. The CDR3 is 16 amino acids. The germline V gene has CDR1 DFQATT and CDR2 SNEGSKA (reference sequence). Trimming left V 1 base short and J 0 bases short, with 16 bases between. The CDR3 loop is CSARARTPGSSYEQYF. The CDR3 DNA follows: TGCAGTGCTAGAGCGAGGACCCCCGGATCCTCCTACGAGCAGTACTTC.

CDR3 protein: CASSQGPEGAFF. The CDR3 DNA sequence: TGTGCCAGCAGCCAAGGTCCTGAAGGTGCTTTCTTT. The chain links TRBV3-1 to TRBJ1-1, with D hard to call. In germline, CDR1 is LGHDT, CDR2 YNNKEL (reference sequence). CDR3 size: 12 residues. V was shortened by 1 base and J by 11 bases, with 11 bases between the two germline ends.

This clonotype has at least ten counts. The rearrangement uses TRBV12-3 or TRBV12-4 and TRBJ2-2; TRBD2 matches at 11 bases. The CDR3 extends over 17 amino acids. The V and J ends lost 6 bases and 1 base, in that order; junction bases with no gene match: 7. DNA for the CDR3: TGTGCCAGCAGGGGCCCTCTAGCGGGGGGGAACACCGGGGAGCTGTTTTTT. It codes for CASRGPLAGGNTGELFF.

V is TRBV15 and J is TRBJ1-5, with D hard to call. The CDR3 loop spans 15 amino acids. V lost 4 bases and J 6 bases, leaving 16 bases between the germline ends. Per the germline V gene, CDR1 is LNHNV and CDR2 is YYDKDF (reference sequence). DNA of the CDR3: TGTGCCACCAGCACCAGGACCGTACTGCGTCAGCCCCAGCATTTT. Its translation: CATSTRTVLRQPQHF.

This chain joins TRBV15 and TRBJ1-2, with D possibly matching TRBD1 (5 bases). Germline loops: CDR1 LNHNV, CDR2 YYDKDF (reference sequence). The CDR3 is 13 residues long. V was cut by 2 bases and J by 8 bases, with 12 bases left in between. In DNA form, the CDR3 reads TGTGCCACCAGCAGACAGGGTACAGTCGGCTACACCTTC. Its protein product is CATSRQGTVGYTF.

The sample holds a few counts of this clonotype. The CDR3 here is CASSQVRQAEQYF. In DNA, the CDR3 is TGTGCCAGCAGCCAAGTGCGACAGGCCGAGCAGTACTTC. This chain connects TRBV3-1 to TRBJ2-7; D is possibly TRBD1 (6 bases). Looked up from germline, CDR1 is LGHDT and CDR2 is YNNKEL (reference sequence). The CDR3 consists of 13 residues. V dropped 1 base and J dropped 6 bases, with 10 bases sitting between them.

This clonotype was seen repeatedly, ten times or more. V usage is TRBV28 and J usage is TRBJ2-4, with 10 bases identical to TRBD1. CDR3 length: 17 amino acids. CDR1 and CDR2 (germline): MDHEN, SYDVKM. Trimming took 6 bases from V and 1 from J; bases not matched to a gene: 9. The CDR3 DNA reads as TGTGCCAGCAGCCCTCTCCCGGGACAGGGGGCCAAAAACATTCAGTACTTC. Translating it yields CASSPLPGQGAKNIQYF.

V is TRBV7-2 and J is TRBJ2-1; no clear D. CDR3 length: 15 residues. Trimming took 0 bases from V and 0 from J, leaving 6 bases between them. CDR1 and CDR2 from the germline V gene are SGHTA and FQGNSA. The CDR3 here is CASSLAVASYNEQFF. Here the CDR3 DNA reads TGTGCCAGCAGCTTAGCGGTAGCCTCCTACAATGAGCAGTTCTTC.

This clonotype was picked up a small number of times. The rearrangement joins TRBV2 to TRBJ2-5; 7 positions match TRBD2. V trimming: 6 bases; J trimming: 5 bases; junction bases outside the gene matches: 9. CDR1 SNHLY and CDR2 FYNNEI come from the germline V gene. This CDR3 region has 14 residues. CDR3: CASSEWRGTETQYF. CDR3 bases: TGTGCCAGCAGCGAATGGCGGGGGACGGAGACCCAGTACTTC.

This clonotype appeared many times. The V call is TRBV10-1, the J call TRBJ1-1; D perhaps matches TRBD1 (5 bases). V shed 2 bases and J shed 6 bases, with 10 bases lying between them. CDR1 is WNHNN, CDR2 SYGVQD, per germline (reference sequence). The CDR3 is 13 residues long. The CDR3 protein is CASSEGGASEAFF. The CDR3 nucleotides are TGCGCCAGCAGTGAGGGTGGGGCGTCTGAAGCTTTCTTT.

The sample holds a few counts of this clonotype. The CDR3: CASNPTPQETQYF. The CDR3 DNA follows: TGTGCCAGCAACCCGACACCTCAAGAGACCCAGTACTTC. The chain joins TRBV6-1 to TRBJ2-5; D not resolved. Trimming shortened V by 7 bases and J by 2 bases, and 11 bases separated the two germline ends. From germline, CDR1 is MNHNS and CDR2 SASEGT. The CDR3 has 13 amino acids.

This clonotype was counted between two and nine times. The V call is TRBV11-2, the J call TRBJ2-7; D is uncertain. The ends were cut back, 5 bases at V and 4 bases at J, with 15 bases in the middle. The CDR3 contains 14 residues. Germline V gives CDR1 SGHAT, CDR2 FQNNGV. CDR3 DNA: TGTGCCAGCAGCGTAGGACCGACTGGATACGAGCAGTACTTC. Protein product: CASSVGPTGYEQYF.

In its sample, this clonotype was seen many times. CDR3 nucleotide sequence: TGTGCCAGCAAACGGGGACAGCTGAACACTGAAGCTTTCTTT. Translating it yields CASKRGQLNTEAFF. The chain has TRBV28 and TRBJ1-1, with 7 bases identical to TRBD1. The CDR3 covers 14 residues. Germline V lookup: CDR1 MDHEN, CDR2 SYDVKM. With 7 bases clipped from V and 0 bases from J, the junction kept 5 bases outside the gene matches.

J is TRBJ1-1 and V is TRBV12-3 or TRBV12-4, with a weak D call TRBD1 (5 bases). Between the trimmed V and J ends, which lost 6 bases and 1 base, there was a span of 12 bases. The CDR3 extends over 14 amino acids. The CDR3 bases are TGTGCCAGCAGCCCCGACAGCCCGAACACTGAAGCTTTCTTT. Translated: CASSPDSPNTEAFF.